The clone carrying this TCR beta chain was recorded only once. Its antigen is undetermined. This cohort consisted of healthy bone marrow donors. 13 Jbeta primers and 60 Vbeta primers were used for the PCR. Produced via immunoSEQ multiplex PCR; TCRdb's table is partial and in-frame only. Of roughly 220,000 clones in the sample, under 80% were seen once. The V gene end was trimmed by 3 bases and the J gene end by 5 bases; junction bases not matched to a gene: 8. CDR1 and CDR2 from the germline V gene are SGDLS and YYNGEE. The CDR3 is 15 residues long. The source of the sample is a study of cytomegalovirus exposure and HLA in healthy donors. Study conclusions and caveats: Per a prior analysis, the majority of TCR beta V segments were productive roughly 87% or roughly 30% of the time. Of the V segments, some could not be distinguished, including TRBV6-2 and TRBV6-3, and were excluded.

The chain has TRBV9 and TRBJ1-1, with 9 bases matching TRBD1. The clonotype comes from a woman in her 30s in good health and CMV-seronegative. The specimen was PBMCs. CDR3 bases: TGTGCCAGCAGCGACCTGAAACAGGGGGCAACTGAAGCTTTCTTT. It yields the protein CASSDLKQGATEAFF.